Reported below is one T cell receptor beta chain. Its matching antigen is unknown. This specimen comes from a study of OX40 agonist ivuxolimab in advanced cancers. About the research overall: Ivuxolimab was administered intravenously to patients at 0.01 to 10 mg/kg every 2 weeks. The study's findings and limits: At 0.1 to 3.0 mg/kg, clonal expansion of CD4+ and CD8+ blood T cells had occurred by week 6. CD8+ T cells averaged more expanded clones than CD4+.

Samples were taken at baseline and on day 1 of cycles 4 and 7. Per germline, CDR1 SGHVS and CDR2 FQNEAQ. V was pared by 3 bases and J by 2 bases, with 13 bases between. The CDR3 runs to 16 residues. Generated by immunoSEQ multiplex PCR, the TCRdb table keeps only in-frame clones and is missing some. The sample lists roughly 99,000 clones, about 91% seen once, with around 1.2% in the top ten. The clonotype comes from an adult with an advanced solid tumor such as melanoma, head and neck, liver or kidney cancer. Material: CD4+ or CD8+ T cells sorted from blood, obtained in a trial of the OX40 agonist ivuxolimab. The J gene is TRBJ2-2, the V gene TRBV7-8; D is perhaps TRBD2 (5 bases). CDR3 sequence reads: CASSLADGGNTGELFF. CDR3 DNA: TGTGCCAGCAGCTTGGCCGACGGAGGAAACACCGGGGAGCTGTTTTTT.